The 22 T cell receptor beta chains listed next were all sequenced from one sample in a study of T cell responses to AZD1222 COVID-19 vaccine (dated by TCRdb to about 2021). Library preparation was by the immunoSEQ multiplex PCR assay. The clones in this table, taken by TCRdb from immuneACCESS, are in-frame only. Not every clone is retained; where verified, under half of the shortfall comes from an unresolved V gene, and the cause of the rest is unknown. The sample records about 170,000 clones, 85% to 90% of which are singletons. The ten largest account for about 1.5% of the sample. The sample's time point label, in plain terms: baseline before first vaccination. The starting material was peripheral blood, obtained on day 0 of AZD1222 vaccination. These receptors were taken from an adult in good health.

The chain employs TRBV7-2 and TRBJ1-5, with a weak D call TRBD1 (5 bases). Germline V CDR1 and CDR2: SGHTA, FQGNSA. V was shortened by 5 bases and J by 1 base, with 12 bases between the two germline ends. The CDR3 contains 15 residues. The CDR3 sequence: CASSPLDSSNQPQHF. The CDR3 DNA follows: TGTGCCAGCAGCCCCCTCGACAGCAGCAATCAGCCCCAGCATTTT.

V and J are TRBV6-5 and TRBJ2-2; 7 bases fit TRBD1. The V segment lost 9 bases and the J segment 0 bases; nucleotides outside the gene matches: 7. The CDR3 loop spans 15 amino acids. Per germline, CDR1 MNHEY and CDR2 SVGAGI. The CDR3: CASRTGTANTGELFF. The CDR3 DNA is TGTGCCAGTAGGACCGGGACAGCGAACACCGGGGAGCTGTTTTTT.

The chain recombines TRBV30 with TRBJ2-3; D is perhaps TRBD2 (6 bases). The CDR3 is 15 amino acids. Germline CDR1 and CDR2: GTSNPN and SVGIG (reference sequence). V lost 4 bases and J lost 1, with 15 bases in between. CDR3 loop: CAWTVTSSRTDTQYF. CDR3 nucleotides: TGTGCCTGGACGGTAACTAGCAGTCGCACAGATACGCAGTATTTT.

The chain carries TRBV28 and TRBJ1-5, with 7 bases matching TRBD1. The V gene's germline CDR1 is MDHEN and CDR2 SYDVKM. V was pared by 6 bases and J by 0 bases, with 8 bases of the junction left unmatched. This CDR3 has 16 amino acids. The CDR3 nucleotides read TGTGCCAGCAGCCTCCCGGGACAGAATAGCAATCAGCCCCAGCATTTT. Its protein is CASSLPGQNSNQPQHF. Using reference TRBV28 and TRBJ1-5 for the parts outside the CDR3, the full variable domain is DVKVTQSSRYLVKRTGEKVFLECVQDMDHENMFWYRQDPGLGLRLIYFSYDVKMKEKGDIPEGYSVSREKKERFSLILESASTNQTSMYLCASSLPGQNSNQPQHFGDGTRLSIL.

This clone has just one count. The chain links TRBV4-2 to TRBJ2-5; 8 bases line up with TRBD2. The V gene's germline CDR1 is LGHNA and CDR2 YNFKEQ. V trimming: 3 bases; J trimming: 3 bases; junction bases outside the gene matches: 0. The CDR3 spans 13 residues. The CDR3 DNA reads TGTGCCAGCAGCCAGGGACTAGAAGAGACCCAGTACTTC. Translation gives CASSQGLEETQYF.

J is TRBJ1-5 and V is TRBV4-1; weak D call: TRBD1 (5 bases). The CDR3 is 16 amino acids. CDR1 MGHRA and CDR2 YSYEKL come from the germline V gene. V was shortened by 0 bases and J by 6 bases, with 15 bases between the two germline ends. The CDR3 nucleotides are TGCGCCAGCAGCCAAGAGGGGGGACGGGTAATTCAGCCCCAGCATTTT. Protein: CASSQEGGRVIQPQHF.

The rearrangement joins TRBV5-6 to TRBJ1-6, with a weak D call TRBD1 (6 bases). V dropped 2 bases and J dropped 6 bases, with 9 bases sitting between them. There are 14 residues in the CDR3. CDR1 is SGHDT and CDR2 is YYEEEE in the germline V gene. CDR3 amino acids: CASSLGGGNSPLHF. CDR3 DNA: TGTGCCAGCAGCTTAGGAGGGGGTAATTCACCCCTCCACTTT.

The rearrangement joins TRBV7-9 to TRBJ1-4; D uncertain. Trimming removed 5 bases at V and 8 bases at J, with 9 bases between. The CDR3 extends over 12 amino acids. Germline values: CDR1 SEHNR, CDR2 FQNEAQ (reference sequence). The CDR3 loop is CASSPGREKLFF. The CDR3 DNA reads as TGTGCCAGCAGCCCGGGGAGGGAAAAACTGTTTTTT.

CDR3 coding DNA: TGTGCCAGTAGGACAGGGGTTTCGTCCGACTATGGCTACACCTTC. This sequence encodes CASRTGVSSDYGYTF. This chain uses TRBV19 with TRBJ1-2; 8 bases align to TRBD1. CDR3 length: 15 amino acids. With V trimmed by 6 bases and J by 3 bases, 9 bases remained unmatched. Per germline, CDR1 LNHDA and CDR2 SQIVND (reference sequence).

The V gene is TRBV6-5, the J gene TRBJ1-3; TRBD1 might be the D (5 bases). Germline V gene sequence: CDR1 MNHEY, CDR2 SVGAGI. V was pared by 5 bases and J by 4 bases, with 12 bases between. The CDR3 is 14 amino acids. The CDR3 bases are TGTGCCAGCAGTCCCGGGGGGGAGGGAAACACCATATATTTT. Its protein is CASSPGGEGNTIYF.

V is TRBV6-2 or TRBV6-3 and J is TRBJ2-3, with TRBD1 matching over 7 bases. With V trimmed by 5 bases and J by 1 base, 6 bases remained unmatched. The V gene's germline CDR1 is MNHEY and CDR2 SVGEGT. The CDR3 is made up of 15 amino acids. The CDR3, as DNA: TGTGCCAGCAGTCCCTTGGGGACAGGCACAGATACGCAGTATTTT. It encodes CASSPLGTGTDTQYF.

The genes are TRBV5-1 and TRBJ1-3, with 8 bases identical to TRBD1. Germline assignment: CDR1 SGHRS and CDR2 YFSETQ. This CDR3 has 16 amino acids. Germline trimming cut 0 bases from V and 1 base from J; bases unmatched to any gene: 3. CDR3 region: CASSLGTGISGNTIYF. DNA of the CDR3: TGCGCCAGCAGCTTGGGGACAGGGATTTCTGGAAACACCATATATTTT.

This clone showed up just once. The rearrangement links TRBV3-1 (or the pseudogene TRBV3-2) to TRBJ1-1, with 7 positions matching TRBD1. The CDR3 is made up of 15 amino acids. V shed 0 bases, J shed 6 bases, and the junction held 7 bases outside the gene matches. Looked up from germline, CDR1 is LGHDT and CDR2 is YNNKEL (reference sequence). The CDR3 nucleotides are TGTGCCAGCAGCCAAGATCGAGACAGGGTCTCTGAAGCTTTCTTT. Residues: CASSQDRDRVSEAFF.

The CDR3 region has the DNA TGCGCCAGCAGCTTCGGGGCAACAACCTCTGGAAACACCATATATTTT. Translation: CASSFGATTSGNTIYF. This chain connects TRBV5-1 to TRBJ1-3, with TRBD1 as a possible D gene (5 bases). Germline assignment: CDR1 SGHRS and CDR2 YFSETQ. The CDR3 totals 16 residues. The V end lost 2 bases, the J end lost 0 bases, and 12 bases lay between the germline ends.

This clone was recorded only once. This chain links TRBV28 with TRBJ2-3; tentative D call: TRBD2 (5 bases). V lost 5 bases and J lost 2, with 11 bases in between. The CDR3 covers 14 residues. Germline CDR1 and CDR2: MDHEN and SYDVKM. CDR3 coding DNA: TGTGCCAGCAGTGAGGGAGAGCCCACAGATACGCAGTATTTT. Translation gives CASSEGEPTDTQYF. Variable domain in full (rest from reference TRBV28 and TRBJ2-3): DVKVTQSSRYLVKRTGEKVFLECVQDMDHENMFWYRQDPGLGLRLIYFSYDVKMKEKGDIPEGYSVSREKKERFSLILESASTNQTSMYLCASSEGEPTDTQYFGPGTRLTVL.

For the CDR3, the DNA is TGTGCCAGCAGCCGGGACAGGGCCAACTATGGCTACACCTTC. This gives the protein CASSRDRANYGYTF. The chain combines TRBV7-2 with TRBJ1-2; TRBD1 agrees at 9 bases. The CDR3 runs 14 residues. V trimming: 5 bases; J trimming: 2 bases; junction bases outside the gene matches: 3. Per the germline V gene, CDR1 is SGHTA and CDR2 is FQGNSA.

The J gene is TRBJ2-3, the V gene TRBV6-5; D may be TRBD2 (5 bases). V lost 2 bases and J 6 bases, leaving 12 bases between the germline ends. Germline V CDR1 and CDR2: MNHEY, SVGAGI. The CDR3 runs to 14 residues. The CDR3 sequence is CASSYRGPADTQYF. DNA of the CDR3: TGTGCCAGCAGTTACCGAGGGCCGGCCGATACGCAGTATTTT.

The chain uses TRBV11-2 and TRBJ1-3; no reliable D call. V was pared by 5 bases and J by 4 bases, with 9 bases between. The CDR3 loop spans 13 amino acids. Looked up from germline, CDR1 is SGHAT and CDR2 is FQNNGV. The CDR3 here is CASSPGRGNTIYF. The CDR3 region has the DNA TGTGCCAGCAGCCCTGGGAGGGGAAACACCATATATTTT.

J is TRBJ1-2 and V is TRBV11-2; D is possibly TRBD1 (6 bases). Trimming pared 7 bases from V and 4 bases from J, leaving 25 bases between. This CDR3 contains 17 residues. Per germline, CDR1 SGHAT and CDR2 FQNNGV. The CDR3 protein is CASTKPAGVGFGYGYTF. As DNA, the CDR3 is TGTGCCAGCACCAAACCAGCAGGGGTAGGTTTTGGCTATGGCTACACCTTC.

The V and J genes are TRBV14 and TRBJ1-1; the D gene is possibly TRBD1 (6 bases). Germline CDR1 reads SGHDN; CDR2 reads FVKESK. The CDR3 spans 14 residues. V lost 3 bases to trimming and J lost 1 base, with 9 bases between them. The DNA of the CDR3 is TGTGCCAGCAGCCACGGACAGCCGAACACTGAAGCTTTCTTT. Residues: CASSHGQPNTEAFF.

The genes are TRBV4-3 and TRBJ2-3; D gene ambiguous. The CDR3 extends over 16 amino acids. Germline CDR1 is LGHNA and CDR2 is YSLEER. Trimming shortened V by 1 base and J by 5 bases, and 16 bases separated the two germline ends. The CDR3 DNA reads TGCGCCAGCAGCCAAGGGTCGAGAGTTGGCGAAGATACGCAGTATTTT. It encodes CASSQGSRVGEDTQYF.

The rearrangement links TRBV7-9 to TRBJ1-1, with 7 bases that match TRBD1. There are 14 residues in the CDR3. In germline, CDR1 is SEHNR, CDR2 FQNEAQ (reference sequence). J was trimmed by 6 bases and V by 3 bases; bases with no gene match: 7. CDR3 loop: CASSLDRLKAEAFF. The CDR3 bases are TGTGCCAGCAGCTTGGACAGGCTGAAGGCTGAAGCTTTCTTT.